Shown below are 14 T cell receptor beta chains from a single sample sequenced in a study of identical twins. TCRdb recomputed calls from the 5' RACE reads with MiXCR, one row per CDR3 protein. The sample includes about 570,000 distinct CDR3 sequences, 7.5% to 10% of them seen just once. In addition, the sample was reused for a study of yellow fever vaccine responses in identical twins.

Sequences were obtained from PBMCs. The origin of the receptors is a woman aged 18-35 years in good health.

Concerning this clonotype: One junction end does not reproduce the germline sequence, and a read error may be involved. The chain combines TRBV7-9 with TRBJ2-7; no firm D call. The CDR3 loop spans 11 amino acids. Germline CDR1 reads SEHNR; CDR2 reads FQNEAQ (reference sequence). Here the CDR3 reads CASSPLGEHYF. DNA of the CDR3: TGTGCCAGCAGCCCCCTAGGCGAGCACTACTTC.

This clonotype was observed a handful of times. The V gene is TRBV20-1, the J gene TRBJ2-7; D might be TRBD2 (6 bases). The V end lost 0 bases, the J end lost 3 bases, and 12 bases lay between the germline ends. The CDR3 is made up of 14 amino acids. Germline CDR1 reads DFQATT; CDR2 reads SNEGSKA (reference sequence). The CDR3 DNA sequence: TGCAGTGCTAGAGACCCCGGGACTTTCTACGAGCAGTACTTC. It codes for CSARDPGTFYEQYF.

A few counts support this clonotype. The rearrangement links TRBV20-1 to TRBJ2-1; D gene unclear. Trimming removed 5 bases from V and 8 bases from J, with 22 bases in between. Germline-derived CDR1 and CDR2 are DFQATT and SNEGSKA (reference sequence). This CDR3 is 15 amino acids long. CDR3 sequence (DNA): TGCAGTGCTCACACTTTGGGCTATCCTAGACATGAGCAGTTCTTC. This sequence encodes CSAHTLGYPRHEQFF.

This clonotype was counted a few times. The rearrangement uses TRBV7-9 and TRBJ1-1; D possibly corresponds to TRBD1 (5 bases). Germline CDR1 is SEHNR and CDR2 is FQNEAQ (reference sequence). V lost 6 bases and J lost 4, with 12 bases in between. This CDR3 contains 13 residues. CDR3 DNA: TGTGCCAGCAGGGCCGGGGCGGGCACTGAAGCTTTCTTT. This gives the protein CASRAGAGTEAFF.

This clonotype was recorded a few times. The chain joins TRBV25-1 to TRBJ1-5; no firm D call. V was trimmed by 8 bases and J by 3 bases, leaving 5 bases between them. The germline CDR1 and CDR2 sequences are MGHDK and SYGVNS. The CDR3 is made up of 11 amino acids. Written as DNA, the CDR3 is TGTGCCAGCCCGATCAATCAGCCCCAGCATTTT. It translates to CASPINQPQHF.

The CDR3 spells CASSGGTGNTGELFF. DNA for the CDR3: TGTGCCAGCAGCGGAGGGACAGGGAACACCGGGGAGCTGTTTTTT. The rearrangement uses TRBV9 and TRBJ2-2; 8 bases agree with TRBD1. CDR3 length: 15 amino acids. Losses at the gene ends were 3 bases for V and 1 base for J; bases not matched to a gene: 2. The germline gives CDR1 SGDLS, CDR2 YYNGEE.

This clonotype came up many times. The chain couples TRBV7-2 to TRBJ2-3, with D possibly matching TRBD2 (7 bases). CDR1 and CDR2 (germline): SGHTA, FQGNSA. This CDR3 has 17 amino acids. Trimming cost V 0 bases and J 0 bases, with 13 bases left between them. CDR3 region: CASSLASAGASTDTQYF. The CDR3 bases are TGTGCCAGCAGCTTAGCATCTGCGGGGGCCAGCACAGATACGCAGTATTTT. Full variable domain (remainder filled in from reference TRBV7-2 and TRBJ2-3): GAGVSQSPSNKVTEKGKDVELRCDPISGHTALYWYRQSLGQGLEFLIYFQGNSAPDKSGLPSDRFSAERTGGSVSTLTIQRTQQEDSAVYLCASSLASAGASTDTQYFGPGTRLTVL.

This clonotype appeared many times. V and J are TRBV7-9 and TRBJ2-3; D may be TRBD1 or TRBD2 (5 bases each). The V end was cut by 4 bases, the J end by 1 base, with 15 bases between. This CDR3 has 16 amino acids. Germline CDR1 reads SEHNR; CDR2 reads FQNEAQ (reference sequence). Written as DNA, the CDR3 is TGTGCCAGCAGCTCCCGATTGGGGGTAGGCACAGATACGCAGTATTTT. Translation: CASSSRLGVGTDTQYF.

The chain joins TRBV7-2 to TRBJ2-3; TRBD2 is a possible D gene (7 bases). The CDR3 extends over 14 amino acids. CDR1 and CDR2 (germline): SGHTA, FQGNSA. Trimming removed 3 bases from V and 6 bases from J, with 13 bases in between. For the CDR3, the DNA is TGTGCCAGCAGCTTGGGGGGGCCCTCCGATACGCAGTATTTT. Protein sequence: CASSLGGPSDTQYF.

This clonotype was seen many times. V is TRBV4-2 and J is TRBJ2-7; either TRBD1 or TRBD2 may supply D (5 bases each). Trimming removed 4 bases at V and 7 bases at J, with 17 bases between. The germline CDR1 and CDR2 sequences are LGHNA and YNFKEQ. The CDR3 length is 14 residues. The CDR3 sequence is CASSPIATVREQYF. For the CDR3, the DNA is TGTGCCAGCAGCCCGATAGCGACAGTACGGGAGCAGTACTTC.

This clonotype was counted between two and nine times. The rearrangement joins TRBV6-5 to TRBJ2-1; D is possibly TRBD2 (5 bases). From germline, CDR1 is MNHEY and CDR2 SVGAGI. The V end was cut by 3 bases, the J end by 7 bases, with 16 bases between. The CDR3 has 15 residues. This CDR3 reads CASSYDYLVENEQFF. The CDR3 DNA is TGTGCCAGCAGTTATGACTACCTAGTAGAGAATGAGCAGTTCTTC.

This clonotype was observed a handful of times. The chain uses TRBV7-2 and TRBJ1-5; D uncertain. This CDR3 is 14 amino acids long. CDR1 is SGHTA and CDR2 is FQGNSA in the germline V gene. Trimming stripped 2 bases from V and 3 bases from J, with 8 bases between. CDR3 loop: CASSLSRNNQPQHF. Here the CDR3 DNA reads TGTGCCAGCAGCTTATCAAGGAACAATCAGCCCCAGCATTTT.

The genes are TRBV5-6 and TRBJ2-3; 11 bases line up with TRBD2. Trimming cost V 5 bases and J 0 bases; bases outside gene matches: 5. The germline gives CDR1 SGHDT, CDR2 YYEEEE. This CDR3 is 16 amino acids long. The DNA for the CDR3 is TGTGCCAGCAGTAGGCTAGCGGGGGGAAGCACAGATACGCAGTATTTT. This sequence encodes CASSRLAGGSTDTQYF.

This chain connects TRBV28 to TRBJ2-1, with 11 nucleotides matching TRBD2. Germline V gene sequence: CDR1 MDHEN, CDR2 SYDVKM. The ends lost 2 bases at V and 0 bases at J; junction bases unmatched: 6. This CDR3 spans 18 amino acids. This chain's CDR3 is CASSLILAGAHSYNEQFF. In DNA form, the CDR3 reads TGTGCCAGCAGTTTAATACTAGCGGGGGCACACTCCTACAATGAGCAGTTCTTC. Together with reference TRBV28 and TRBJ2-1, the CDR3 gives the full variable domain: DVKVTQSSRYLVKRTGEKVFLECVQDMDHENMFWYRQDPGLGLRLIYFSYDVKMKEKGDIPEGYSVSREKKERFSLILESASTNQTSMYLCASSLILAGAHSYNEQFFGPGTRLTVL.